This TCR beta chain was identified during a study of T cell changes during pregnancy in multiple sclerosis. V was cut by 3 bases and J by 0 bases, with 16 bases left in between. CDR1 and CDR2 from the germline V gene are SGDLS and YYNGEE. The CDR3 extends over 17 amino acids. Only in-frame clones appear in the TCRdb table, and some are missing; sequencing was by immunoSEQ multiplex PCR. This sample yields around 50,000 clones, of which approximately 87% are seen a single time; 5.3% belongs to the top ten. The clonotype was recovered from a human donor whose cells served as feeder cells for cultures in a pregnancy study. J is TRBJ1-3 and V is TRBV9; the D gene is possibly TRBD1 (6 bases). Sequencing was performed on peripheral blood from another person, used as feeder cells. As DNA, the CDR3 is TGTGCCAGCAGCGGCCTACCCACAGGGTCCTCTGGAAACACCATATATTTT. It yields the protein CASSGLPTGSSGNTIYF.